Following are 5 T cell receptor beta chains from one sample sequenced in a study of blood T cell repertoires in COVID-19. Profiling relied on immunoSEQ multiplex PCR, and the TCRdb table lists in-frame clones only, not all of them. This sample has under 250,000 clones, with 86% found just once. Sequencing was performed on peripheral blood. The receptors stem from a woman at least 80 years old with COVID-19, enrolled during active disease.

V gene TRBV3-1 (or the pseudogene TRBV3-2) combines with J gene TRBJ2-1; the match to TRBD2 covers 13 bases. CDR1 and CDR2 (germline): LGHDT, YNNKEL (reference sequence). Losses at the gene ends were 7 bases for V and 6 bases for J; bases not matched to a gene: 6. This CDR3 region has 15 residues. CDR3 nucleotides: TGTGCCAGCACCGAGGGACTAGCGGGGTCCAATGAGCAGTTCTTC. This codes for CASTEGLAGSNEQFF.

CDR3 in amino acids: CASSQEAIREQFF. Written as DNA, the CDR3 is TGCGCCAGCAGCCAAGAAGCGATCCGTGAGCAGTTCTTC. The V call is TRBV4-1, the J call TRBJ2-1; D is unclear. This CDR3 is 13 amino acids long. The germline V and J ends were trimmed by 0 bases and 9 bases, with 9 bases remaining between them. Per germline, CDR1 MGHRA and CDR2 YSYEKL.

Turning to this clone: Other DNA sequences in the same sample also yield this CDR3. The V and J genes are TRBV18 and TRBJ2-5, with D unresolved. From germline, CDR1 is KGHSH and CDR2 LQKENI. The CDR3 is 14 amino acids. V lost 0 bases to trimming and J lost 5 bases, with 10 bases between them. The CDR3, as DNA: TGTGCCAGCTCACCACCGTCCAGAATGGAGACCCAGTACTTC. Translated: CASSPPSRMETQYF.

The chain couples TRBV5-1 to TRBJ1-2, with D possibly TRBD1 on 6 matching bases. CDR1 and CDR2 (germline): SGHRS, YFSETQ. The CDR3 contains 14 residues. Between the trimmed V and J ends, which lost 6 bases and 4 bases, there was a span of 16 bases. The CDR3 loop reads CASNGGQTPYGYTF. CDR3 DNA sequence: TGCGCCAGCAATGGGGGCCAAACTCCCTATGGCTACACCTTC.

This rearrangement joins TRBV28 to TRBJ2-3; D gene uncertain. Germline CDR1 is MDHEN and CDR2 is SYDVKM. V shed 6 bases and J shed 2 bases, with 3 bases lying between them. This CDR3 comprises 11 residues. The CDR3 nucleotides are TGTGCCAGCAGCCACACAGATACGCAGTATTTT. Its protein product is CASSHTDTQYF.